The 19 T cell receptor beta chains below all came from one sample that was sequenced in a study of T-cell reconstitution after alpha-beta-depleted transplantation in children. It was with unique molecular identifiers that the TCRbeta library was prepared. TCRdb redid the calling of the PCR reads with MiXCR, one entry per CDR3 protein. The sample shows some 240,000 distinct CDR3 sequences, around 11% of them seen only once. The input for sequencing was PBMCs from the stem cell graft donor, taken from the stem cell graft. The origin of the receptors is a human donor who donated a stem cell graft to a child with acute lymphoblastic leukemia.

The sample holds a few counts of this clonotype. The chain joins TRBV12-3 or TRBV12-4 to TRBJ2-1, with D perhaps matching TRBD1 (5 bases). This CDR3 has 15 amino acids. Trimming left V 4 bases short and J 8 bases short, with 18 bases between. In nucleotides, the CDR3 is TGTGCCAGCAGTTCCGCCAGGGCAGCTCCTGATGAGCAGTTCTTC. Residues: CASSSARAAPDEQFF.

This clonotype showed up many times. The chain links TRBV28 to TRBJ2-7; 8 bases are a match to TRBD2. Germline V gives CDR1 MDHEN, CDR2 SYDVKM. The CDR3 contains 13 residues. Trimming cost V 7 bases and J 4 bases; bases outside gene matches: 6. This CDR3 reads CASTPGGEYEQYF. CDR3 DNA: TGTGCCAGCACCCCCGGGGGGGAGTACGAGCAGTACTTC. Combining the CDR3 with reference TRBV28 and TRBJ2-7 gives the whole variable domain DVKVTQSSRYLVKRTGEKVFLECVQDMDHENMFWYRQDPGLGLRLIYFSYDVKMKEKGDIPEGYSVSREKKERFSLILESASTNQTSMYLCASTPGGEYEQYFGPGTRLTVT.

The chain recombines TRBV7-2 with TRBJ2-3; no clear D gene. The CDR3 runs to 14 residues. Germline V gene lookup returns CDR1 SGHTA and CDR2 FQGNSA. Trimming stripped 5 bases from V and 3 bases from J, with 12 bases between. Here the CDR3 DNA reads TGTGCCAGCAGCACTTGGGGTCGGACAGATACGCAGTATTTT. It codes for CASSTWGRTDTQYF.

CDR3 loop: CASSLEASGRYEQYF. In DNA, the CDR3 is TGCGCCAGCAGCTTGGAGGCTAGCGGGAGATACGAGCAGTACTTC. The rearrangement uses TRBV5-1 and TRBJ2-7; 10 positions agree with TRBD2. With V trimmed by 0 bases and J by 4 bases, 4 bases remained unmatched. This CDR3 contains 15 residues. Germline CDR1 and CDR2: SGHRS and YFSETQ.

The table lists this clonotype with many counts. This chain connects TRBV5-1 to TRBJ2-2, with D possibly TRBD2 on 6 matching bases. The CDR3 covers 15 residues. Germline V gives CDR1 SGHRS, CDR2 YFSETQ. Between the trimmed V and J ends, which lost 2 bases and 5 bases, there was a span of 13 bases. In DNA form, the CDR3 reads TGCGCCAGCAGCTTTGCACTAGGAGGGACCGGGGAGCTGTTTTTT. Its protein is CASSFALGGTGELFF. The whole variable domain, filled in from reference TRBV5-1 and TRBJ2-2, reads KAGVTQTPRYLIKTRGQQVTLSCSPISGHRSVSWYQQTPGQGLQFLFEYFSETQRNKGNFPGRFSGRQFSNSRSEMNVSTLELGDSALYLCASSFALGGTGELFFGEGSRLTVL.

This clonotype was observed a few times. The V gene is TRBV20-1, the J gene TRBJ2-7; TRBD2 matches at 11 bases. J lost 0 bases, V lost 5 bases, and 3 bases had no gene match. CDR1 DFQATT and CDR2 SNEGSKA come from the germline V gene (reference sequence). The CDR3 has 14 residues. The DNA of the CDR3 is TGCAGTGCTGAACTAGCGGGGGTCTCCTACGAGCAGTACTTC. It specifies CSAELAGVSYEQYF.

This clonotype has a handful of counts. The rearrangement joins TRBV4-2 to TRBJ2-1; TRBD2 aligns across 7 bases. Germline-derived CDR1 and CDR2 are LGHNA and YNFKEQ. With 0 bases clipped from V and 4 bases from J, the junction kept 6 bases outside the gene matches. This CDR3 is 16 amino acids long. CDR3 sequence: CASSQDTGGSYNEQFF. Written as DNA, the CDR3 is TGTGCCAGCAGCCAAGATACGGGGGGTTCGTACAATGAGCAGTTCTTC.

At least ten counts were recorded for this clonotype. The CDR3 bases are TGTGCCAGCAGCTTACACTGGCAGGGAGGGAATGGCTACACCTTC. This encodes CASSLHWQGGNGYTF. V and J are TRBV7-2 and TRBJ1-2, with D possibly being TRBD1 (5 bases). CDR3 length: 15 amino acids. Trimming cost V 2 bases and J 6 bases, with 16 bases left between them. CDR1 is SGHTA and CDR2 is FQGNSA in the germline V gene. Based on the CDR3 plus reference TRBV7-2 and TRBJ1-2, the full variable domain is GAGVSQSPSNKVTEKGKDVELRCDPISGHTALYWYRQSLGQGLEFLIYFQGNSAPDKSGLPSDRFSAERTGGSVSTLTIQRTQQEDSAVYLCASSLHWQGGNGYTFGSGTRLTVV.

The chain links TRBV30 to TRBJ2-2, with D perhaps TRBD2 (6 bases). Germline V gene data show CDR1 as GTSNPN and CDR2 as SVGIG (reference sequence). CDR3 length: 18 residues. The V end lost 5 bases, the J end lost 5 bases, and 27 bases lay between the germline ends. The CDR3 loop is CAWHRFRRDGGHTGELFF. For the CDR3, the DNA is TGTGCCTGGCATCGATTCCGGAGGGATGGGGGTCATACCGGGGAGCTGTTTTTT.

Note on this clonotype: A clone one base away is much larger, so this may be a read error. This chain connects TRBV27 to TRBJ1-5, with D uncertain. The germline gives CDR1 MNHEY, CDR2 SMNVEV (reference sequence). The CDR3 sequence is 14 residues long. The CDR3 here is CASSHRGGNQTQHF. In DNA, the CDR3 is TGTGCCAGCAGCCACCGGGGTGGCAATCAGACCCAGCATTTT.

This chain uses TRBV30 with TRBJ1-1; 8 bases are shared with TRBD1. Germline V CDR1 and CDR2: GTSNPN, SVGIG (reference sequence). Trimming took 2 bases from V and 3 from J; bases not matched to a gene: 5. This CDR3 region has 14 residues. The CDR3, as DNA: TGTGCCTGGAGTCCAGGGGGCGCGGACACTGAAGCTTTCTTT. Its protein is CAWSPGGADTEAFF.

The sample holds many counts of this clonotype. This CDR3 reads CASSFGGQGNTDTQYF. CDR3 sequence (DNA): TGTGCCAGCAGTTTCGGTGGACAGGGGAACACAGATACGCAGTATTTT. The chain employs TRBV28 and TRBJ2-3, with 9 bases matching TRBD1. Germline V CDR1 and CDR2: MDHEN, SYDVKM. CDR3 length equals 16 residues. With V trimmed by 3 bases and J by 2 bases, 6 bases remained unmatched.

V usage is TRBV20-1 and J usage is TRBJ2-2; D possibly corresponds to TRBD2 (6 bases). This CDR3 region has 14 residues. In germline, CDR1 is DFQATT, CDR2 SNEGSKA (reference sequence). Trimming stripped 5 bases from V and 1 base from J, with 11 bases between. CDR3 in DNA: TGCAGTGCTCTAACTAGCTGGAACACCGGGGAGCTGTTTTTT. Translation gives CSALTSWNTGELFF.

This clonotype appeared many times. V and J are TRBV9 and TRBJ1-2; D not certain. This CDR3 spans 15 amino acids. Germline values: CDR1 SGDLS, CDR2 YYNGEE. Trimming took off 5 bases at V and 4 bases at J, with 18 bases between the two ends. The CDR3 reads CASRAGLTPSYGYTF. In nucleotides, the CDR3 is TGTGCCAGCAGGGCCGGACTTACCCCCTCCTATGGCTACACCTTC.

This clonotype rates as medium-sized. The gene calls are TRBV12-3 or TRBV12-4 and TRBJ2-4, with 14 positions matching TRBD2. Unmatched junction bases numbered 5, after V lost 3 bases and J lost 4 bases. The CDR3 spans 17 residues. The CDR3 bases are TGTGCCAGCAGTTTCTCCGGGACTAGCGGGAGAAAAAACATTCAGTACTTC. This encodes CASSFSGTSGRKNIQYF.

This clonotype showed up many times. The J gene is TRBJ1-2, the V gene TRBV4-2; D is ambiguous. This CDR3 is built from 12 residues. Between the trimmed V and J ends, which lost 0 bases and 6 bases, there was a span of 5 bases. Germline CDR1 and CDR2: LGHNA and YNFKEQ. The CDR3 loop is CASSQETNGYTF. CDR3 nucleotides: TGTGCCAGCAGCCAAGAGACCAATGGCTACACCTTC.

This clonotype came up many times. CDR3 coding DNA: TGCGCCAGCACCCGGACGCAGCGAGATGGGACCCAGTACTTC. It encodes CASTRTQRDGTQYF. The chain joins TRBV5-1 to TRBJ2-5; D gene uncertain. Germline lookup yields CDR1 SGHRS and CDR2 YFSETQ. V gave up 6 bases and J gave up 7 bases, with 19 bases separating them. The CDR3 extends over 14 amino acids.

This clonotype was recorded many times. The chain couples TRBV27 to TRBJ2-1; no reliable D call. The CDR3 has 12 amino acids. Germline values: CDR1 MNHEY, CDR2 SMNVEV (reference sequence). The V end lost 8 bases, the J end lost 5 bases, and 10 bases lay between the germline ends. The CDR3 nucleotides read TGTGCCAGCGCCTTTCGTAACAATGAGCAGTTCTTC. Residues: CASAFRNNEQFF.

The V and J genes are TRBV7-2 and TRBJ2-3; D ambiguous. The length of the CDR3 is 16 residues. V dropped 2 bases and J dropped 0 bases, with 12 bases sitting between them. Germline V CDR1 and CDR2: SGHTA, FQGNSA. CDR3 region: CASSLNPSISTDTQYF. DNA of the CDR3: TGTGCCAGCAGCTTAAATCCTTCTATAAGCACAGATACGCAGTATTTT.